Listed below are T cell receptor beta chains from one sample, sequenced in a study of cytomegalovirus exposure and HLA in healthy donors. The repertoire was sequenced with immunoSEQ multiplex PCR; TCRdb's copy has only in-frame clones and lacks some. The sample table includes around 100,000 clones. Sequenced material: PBMCs. These receptors were obtained from a man aged 25-45 years in good health and CMV-seronegative. The CDR3 runs from the conserved cysteine through the conserved F or W. The order of the fields is CDR3 length, V gene, J gene, D gene, CDR3 protein, CDR3 DNA. The D gene is left open where the match is weak.

14	TRBV6-5	TRBJ2-3	TRBD2	CASKWRGGLDTQYF	TGTGCCAGCAAATGGCGGGGGGGCCTAGATACGCAGTATTTT
13	TRBV7-2	TRBJ2-5	.	CASSFRTGETQYF	TGTGCCAGCAGCTTTCGGACTGGAGAGACCCAGTACTTC
14	TRBV28	TRBJ1-5	TRBD1	CASAGDRSYQPQHF	TGTGCCTCCGCGGGGGACAGGTCTTATCAGCCCCAGCATTTT
15	TRBV7-2	TRBJ2-5	TRBD2	CASSFQRGGGETQYF	TGTGCCAGCAGCTTCCAACGGGGGGGCGGGGAGACCCAGTACTTC
15	TRBV6-5	TRBJ2-1	.	CASSYGTPTYNEQFF	TGTGCCAGCAGTTACGGGACACCTACCTACAATGAGCAGTTCTTC
13	TRBV29-1	TRBJ1-1	.	CSVGRAEGTEAFF	TGCAGCGTTGGCAGGGCGGAGGGGACTGAAGCTTTCTTT
16	TRBV11-2	TRBJ2-3	TRBD2	CASSLNGRGSTDTQYF	TGTGCCAGCAGCTTAAACGGGCGGGGGTCCACAGATACGCAGTATTTT
14	TRBV4-3	TRBJ1-2	.	CASSQDRTDYGYTF	TGCGCCAGCAGCCAAGATCGCACGGACTATGGCTACACCTTC
15	TRBV18	TRBJ1-2	TRBD1	CASSPRDRGIYGYTF	TGTGCCAGCTCACCTCGGGACAGGGGGATCTATGGCTACACCTTC
17	TRBV18	TRBJ1-4	.	CASSHSGGQATNEKLFF	TGTGCCAGCTCACACTCCGGGGGGCAGGCCACTAATGAAAAACTGTTTTTT
13	TRBV19	TRBJ2-2	TRBD2	CASTRGYTGELFF	TGTGCCAGTACGCGGGGGTACACCGGGGAGCTGTTTTTT
13	TRBV6-5	TRBJ2-3	.	CASSYPGTDTQYF	TGTGCCAGCAGTTACCCCGGCACAGATACGCAGTATTTT
14	TRBV27	TRBJ1-4	.	CASSFGRDNEKLFF	TGTGCCAGCAGTTTTGGGCGGGATAATGAAAAACTGTTTTTT
15	TRBV5-5	TRBJ2-7	.	CASSLGYSGLGEQYF	TGTGCCAGCAGCTTGGGATACTCAGGGTTGGGCGAGCAGTACTTC
16	TRBV7-9	TRBJ2-1	.	CASSYGLRGPYNEQFF	TGTGCCAGCAGCTACGGATTAAGGGGTCCCTACAATGAGCAGTTCTTC
14	TRBV10-3	TRBJ1-2	TRBD1	CAITLGQGDYGYTF	TGTGCCATCACCCTGGGACAGGGCGACTATGGCTACACCTTC
14	TRBV4-1	TRBJ2-7	TRBD1	CASSQGAPAYEQYF	TGCGCCAGCTCTCAGGGGGCCCCCGCCTACGAGCAGTACTTC
15	TRBV7-7	TRBJ1-6	TRBD1	CASSATRQGSSPLHF	TGTGCCAGCAGCGCGACAAGACAGGGGAGTTCACCCCTCCACTTT
14	TRBV19	TRBJ1-2	.	CASSIAGLAYGYTF	TGTGCCAGTAGTATCGCGGGGTTGGCCTATGGCTACACCTTC
16	TRBV5-4	TRBJ2-7	.	CASSFRGGLSFYEQYF	TGTGCCAGCAGCTTTAGGGGGGGACTGAGTTTCTACGAGCAGTACTTC
12	TRBV7-9	TRBJ2-1	.	CASSLRSDEQFF	TGTGCCAGCAGCTTGAGGAGCGATGAGCAGTTCTTC
13	TRBV5-4	TRBJ2-7	.	CASSSPRDNTQYF	TGTGCCAGCAGTTCCCCTAGGGACAATACGCAGTACTTC
14	TRBV2	TRBJ1-4	TRBD1	CASSDGQGSEKLFF	TGTGCCAGCAGTGATGGACAGGGAAGTGAAAAACTGTTTTTT
14	TRBV2	TRBJ2-4	.	CASRGGRAKNIQYF	TGTGCCAGCAGGGGGGGACGGGCCAAAAACATTCAGTACTTC
14	TRBV6-5	TRBJ2-1	TRBD2	CAGGGGATYNEQFF	TGTGCCGGCGGCGGGGGGGCGACCTACAATGAGCAGTTCTTC
14	TRBV19	TRBJ2-3	.	CASSVIGVRDTQYF	TGTGCCAGTAGTGTAATAGGGGTGAGAGATACGCAGTATTTT
15	TRBV4-1	TRBJ2-2	.	CASSEATRDTGELFF	TGCGCCAGCAGCGAAGCCACCCGGGACACCGGGGAGCTGTTTTTT
14	TRBV28	TRBJ1-3	.	CASTSGGSGNTIYF	TGTGCCAGCACATCGGGGGGCTCTGGAAACACCATATATTTT
15	TRBV5-1	TRBJ1-4	.	CASSLVSATNEKLFF	TGCGCCAGCAGCTTGGTATCAGCAACTAATGAAAAACTGTTTTTT
13	TRBV4-1	TRBJ1-1	.	CASSQSYGTEAFF	TGCGCCAGCAGCCAATCCTACGGCACTGAAGCTTTCTTT
16	TRBV7-2	TRBJ2-2	TRBD1	CASSPTGGPLTGELFF	TGTGCCAGCAGCCCTACAGGGGGTCCCCTCACCGGGGAGCTGTTTTTT
14	TRBV19	TRBJ1-5	TRBD1	CASWNRGGNQPQHF	TGTGCCAGTTGGAACAGGGGAGGCAATCAGCCCCAGCATTTT
15	TRBV5-5	TRBJ1-5	TRBD1	CASSPRGQGNQPQHF	TGTGCCAGCAGCCCGCGGGGACAGGGCAATCAGCCCCAGCATTTT
15	TRBV2	TRBJ2-4	TRBD2	CASRSGGAGFGIQYF	TGTGCCAGCAGGAGCGGGGGGGCCGGGTTCGGCATTCAGTACTTC
15	TRBV5-1	TRBJ2-5	.	CASSSNTGTKETQYF	TGCGCCAGCAGCTCCAATACAGGGACCAAAGAGACCCAGTACTTC
13	TRBV7-2	TRBJ2-5	.	CASTGGPKGTQYF	TGTGCCAGCACCGGGGGGCCTAAGGGGACCCAGTACTTC
13	TRBV29-1	TRBJ1-1	.	CSVRTGKNTEAFF	TGCAGCGTCCGGACGGGGAAGAACACTGAAGCTTTCTTT
12	TRBV2	TRBJ1-2	TRBD1	CATSGTGYSYTF	TGTGCCACCTCCGGGACAGGGTATAGCTACACCTTC
16	TRBV4-1	TRBJ1-1	.	CASSQEPRLMNTEAFF	TGCGCCAGCAGCCAAGAGCCGCGCCTCATGAACACTGAAGCTTTCTTT
14	TRBV6-5	TRBJ1-2	TRBD1	CASTGQGHNYGYTF	TGTGCCAGCACCGGACAGGGACATAACTATGGCTACACCTTC
14	TRBV19	TRBJ1-2	TRBD1	CASSSRQGSYGYTF	TGTGCCAGTAGTAGCCGACAGGGCAGCTATGGCTACACCTTC